Each of the 30 T cell receptor beta chains below was sequenced from the same sample in a study of blood T cell repertoires in COVID-19. Clones were read by immunoSEQ multiplex PCR, and TCRdb kept only the in-frame ones, dropping some. The data show 150,000 or so clones, with 75% to 90% seen just once and 13% held by the top ten. The sequenced sample consisted of peripheral blood. The receptors originated from a young man with COVID-19, enrolled during active disease.

This sequence joins TRBV28 and TRBJ2-7; D might be TRBD2 (6 bases). The CDR3 is 13 amino acids. Per the germline V gene, CDR1 is MDHEN and CDR2 is SYDVKM. Trimming took off 7 bases at V and 3 bases at J, with 13 bases between the two ends. The CDR3 region has the DNA TGTGCCAGCAACGGGGGTAGAAACTACGAGCAGTACTTC. Protein product: CASNGGRNYEQYF.

V usage is TRBV19 and J usage is TRBJ2-7, with TRBD2 as a possible D gene (7 bases). CDR1 and CDR2 (germline): LNHDA, SQIVND (reference sequence). The CDR3 totals 18 residues. Trimming pared 9 bases from V and 3 bases from J, leaving 30 bases between. CDR3 region: CASLLGLRGRGTNYEQYF. CDR3 sequence (DNA): TGTGCCAGCCTACTAGGGTTGAGGGGGAGGGGCACGAACTACGAGCAGTACTTC.

This chain links TRBV7-2 with TRBJ2-7; possible D gene TRBD2, 6 bases. This CDR3 has 14 amino acids. The germline V and J ends were trimmed by 7 bases and 3 bases, with 16 bases remaining between them. Germline V lookup: CDR1 SGHTA, CDR2 FQGNSA. The DNA of the CDR3 is TGTGCCAGCACCCTTAGTGCGGGGAACTACGAGCAGTACTTC. Translated, it gives CASTLSAGNYEQYF.

The chain combines TRBV6-2 or TRBV6-3 with TRBJ2-3; perhaps TRBD1 as D (6 bases). CDR1 is MNHEY and CDR2 is SVGEGT in the germline V gene. V dropped 5 bases and J dropped 5 bases, with 17 bases sitting between them. The CDR3 sequence is 15 residues long. In DNA, the CDR3 is TGTGCCAGCAGTCCGAACAGGGCTCGGGAAGATACGCAGTATTTT. Protein sequence: CASSPNRAREDTQYF.

The chain recombines TRBV3-1 (or the pseudogene TRBV3-2) with TRBJ2-2; TRBD1 matches at 7 bases. Germline CDR1 reads LGHDT; CDR2 reads YNNKEL (reference sequence). The CDR3 consists of 17 residues. J gave up 3 bases and V 5 bases, and 12 bases lay outside the gene matches. CDR3 in amino acids: CASSFLLQGSDTGELFF. CDR3 DNA sequence: TGTGCCAGCAGCTTCCTCCTACAGGGGTCCGACACCGGGGAGCTGTTTTTT.

The CDR3 coding sequence is TGTGCCAGCAGTTATCAGGGGGCGTGGGACTATGGCTACACCTTC. Amino acids: CASSYQGAWDYGYTF. The chain joins TRBV6-2 or TRBV6-3 to TRBJ1-2; 8 nucleotides match TRBD1. V shed 3 bases, J shed 3 bases, and the junction held 6 bases outside the gene matches. This CDR3 has 15 residues. The germline gives CDR1 MNHEY, CDR2 SVGEGT.

The chain employs TRBV6-5 and TRBJ2-3; TRBD2 agrees at 12 bases. V shed 7 bases and J 4 bases; nucleotides not matched to a gene: 6. This CDR3 has 15 amino acids. Per the germline V gene, CDR1 is MNHEY and CDR2 is SVGAGI. CDR3 amino acids: CASIRLAGDPDTQYF. The DNA of the CDR3 is TGTGCCAGCATACGACTAGCGGGAGATCCAGATACGCAGTATTTT.

The chain links TRBV5-1 to TRBJ1-6, with D unresolved. This CDR3 comprises 13 residues. With 4 bases removed from V and 10 bases from J, the gap between germline ends came to 12 bases. Germline lookup yields CDR1 SGHRS and CDR2 YFSETQ. For the CDR3, the DNA is TGCGCCAGCAGCCTAGATAGCGGGTCACCCCTCCACTTT. Translation: CASSLDSGSPLHF. Complete variable domain (other parts from reference TRBV5-1 and TRBJ1-6): KAGVTQTPRYLIKTRGQQVTLSCSPISGHRSVSWYQQTPGQGLQFLFEYFSETQRNKGNFPGRFSGRQFSNSRSEMNVSTLELGDSALYLCASSLDSGSPLHFGNGTRLTVT.

The V call is TRBV6-5, the J call TRBJ2-2; 12 bases match TRBD2. Germline assignment: CDR1 MNHEY and CDR2 SVGAGI. This CDR3 is built from 15 residues. Trimming took 5 bases from V and 5 from J; bases not matched to a gene: 3. The CDR3 DNA follows: TGTGCCAGCAGTCTACTAGCGGGAGGAACCGGGGAGCTGTTTTTT. Amino acid sequence: CASSLLAGGTGELFF.

V and J are TRBV7-2 and TRBJ2-7; D is unresolved. Trimming shortened V by 1 base and J by 0 bases, and 10 bases separated the two germline ends. Germline V gene data show CDR1 as SGHTA and CDR2 as FQGNSA. This CDR3 contains 15 residues. The chain's CDR3 is CASSLVVSSSYEQYF. The CDR3 coding sequence is TGTGCCAGCAGCTTAGTGGTTAGTTCCTCCTACGAGCAGTACTTC.

The chain employs TRBV30 and TRBJ1-1, with 11 nucleotides matching TRBD1. The junction had 8 bases not matched to a gene; V was cut back by 0 bases and J by 5 bases. The germline V gene encodes CDR1 GTSNPN and CDR2 SVGIG (reference sequence). This CDR3 contains 16 residues. The CDR3 DNA reads TGTGCCTGGAGTGTAAGGACAGGGGGCGGAGGGACTGAAGCTTTCTTT. Its translation: CAWSVRTGGGGTEAFF. Full variable domain (missing parts from reference TRBV30 and TRBJ1-1): SQTIHQWPATLVQPVGSPLSLECTVEGTSNPNLYWYRQAAGRGLQLLFYSVGIGQISSEVPQNLSASRPQDRQFILSSKKLLLSDSGFYLCAWSVRTGGGGTEAFFGQGTRLTVV.

The chain is built from TRBV23-1 and TRBJ2-5; TRBD2 might be the D (6 bases). TRBV23-1 belongs to the ORF category, with a function that is uncertain. V lost 0 bases and J lost 9, with 14 bases in between. The CDR3 is 14 residues long. CDR3 in amino acids: CASSQSGGWLSQYF. The CDR3 DNA reads TGCGCCAGCAGTCAATCGGGGGGTTGGTTGTCCCAGTACTTC.

The chain links TRBV3-1 (or the pseudogene TRBV3-2) to TRBJ1-2; D gene unclear. This CDR3 is built from 13 residues. V lost 3 bases and J 4 bases, leaving 9 bases between the germline ends. Germline V gene lookup returns CDR1 LGHDT and CDR2 YNNKEL (reference sequence). The CDR3: CASSQVHPYGYTF. The CDR3 nucleotides are TGTGCCAGCAGCCAGGTACACCCCTATGGCTACACCTTC.

V and J are TRBV12-5 and TRBJ2-5; 7 positions match TRBD2. CDR3 length: 13 amino acids. The V gene end was trimmed by 4 bases and the J gene end by 4 bases; junction bases not matched to a gene: 3. Per the germline V gene, CDR1 is LGHNT and CDR2 is FRNRAP. The CDR3 reads CASGWEGGETQYF. The CDR3 DNA reads as TGTGCTAGTGGTTGGGAGGGAGGAGAGACCCAGTACTTC.

The chain uses TRBV27 and TRBJ2-1; 7 bases agree with TRBD1. This CDR3 region has 18 residues. Germline V gives CDR1 MNHEY, CDR2 SMNVEV (reference sequence). V was pared by 8 bases and J by 8 bases, with 24 bases of the junction left unmatched. CDR3 bases: TGTGCCAGCGCAACCGGGACAGCGGTGTTTGCCCTAGGGTATGAGCAGTTCTTC. It is translated as CASATGTAVFALGYEQFF.

The chain uses TRBV9 and TRBJ2-1; 8 nucleotides match TRBD2. The CDR3 is 14 amino acids. Germline trimming cut 3 bases from V and 6 bases from J; bases unmatched to any gene: 5. Germline-derived CDR1 and CDR2 are SGDLS and YYNGEE. The CDR3, as DNA: TGTGCCAGCAGCGGTGGGCTAGCGGGCAATGAGCAGTTCTTC. Its protein product is CASSGGLAGNEQFF.

This clone was picked up one time. This rearrangement joins TRBV7-9 to TRBJ1-4; 8 bases are a match to TRBD1. This CDR3 is built from 16 residues. CDR1 and CDR2 (germline): SEHNR, FQNEAQ (reference sequence). The V segment lost 1 base and the J segment 3 bases; nucleotides outside the gene matches: 4. The CDR3: CASSLGTGSANEKLFF. The CDR3 bases are TGTGCCAGCAGCTTAGGGACAGGGTCGGCTAATGAAAAACTGTTTTTT. The complete variable domain, with remaining parts taken from reference TRBV7-9 and TRBJ1-4, reads DTGVSQNPRHKITKRGQNVTFRCDPISEHNRLYWYRQTLGQGPEFLTYFQNEAQLEKSRLLSDRFSAERPKGSFSTLEIQRTEQGDSAMYLCASSLGTGSANEKLFFGSGTQLSVL.

The chain uses TRBV7-2 and TRBJ2-7; TRBD2 matches 11 bases. Trimming took 5 bases from V and 3 from J; bases not matched to a gene: 6. CDR3 length equals 15 residues. CDR1 and CDR2 (germline): SGHTA, FQGNSA. CDR3 bases: TGTGCCAGCAGCCTCTTAGCGGGAGGGGTCTACGAGCAGTACTTC. Residues: CASSLLAGGVYEQYF.

In DNA form, the CDR3 reads TGTGCCAGCTCACCACCCGCACATATCTACGAGCAGTACTTC. It encodes CASSPPAHIYEQYF. The rearrangement links TRBV18 to TRBJ2-7; D is ambiguous. Germline CDR1 and CDR2: KGHSH and LQKENI. V gave up 0 bases and J gave up 3 bases, with 9 bases separating them. This CDR3 is 14 amino acids long.

V is TRBV6-5 and J is TRBJ1-6; 8 bases line up with TRBD1. The germline V gene encodes CDR1 MNHEY and CDR2 SVGAGI. V lost 8 bases and J lost 11; bases outside the gene matches: 8. The CDR3 runs 13 residues. The CDR3: CASLLTGEAPLHF. The CDR3 bases are TGTGCCAGCCTTTTGACAGGGGAGGCACCCCTCCACTTT.

This clone was counted only a few times. This chain connects TRBV10-3 to TRBJ2-5; D may be TRBD2 (7 bases). This CDR3 has 13 residues. V was trimmed by 11 bases and J by 2 bases, leaving 15 bases between them. CDR1 and CDR2 from the germline V gene are ENHRY and SYGVKD. CDR3: CASRGGAQETQYF. The DNA of the CDR3 is TGTGCCTCGAGGGGGGGGGCTCAAGAGACCCAGTACTTC.

The chain recombines TRBV4-1 with TRBJ1-2, with a tentative D call TRBD1 (6 bases). Germline V gene data show CDR1 as MGHRA and CDR2 as YSYEKL. The CDR3 is made up of 20 amino acids. The V and J ends lost 2 bases and 8 bases respectively, with 33 bases between them. The CDR3 is CASSQPGRYRATEGYKGYTF. The CDR3 bases are TGCGCCAGCAGCCAACCCGGCCGTTACAGGGCAACCGAGGGTTATAAAGGCTACACCTTC.

V usage is TRBV29-1 and J usage is TRBJ2-7; D is possibly TRBD2 (5 bases). V lost 4 bases, J lost 7 bases, and 14 bases lay in between. The CDR3 sequence is 12 residues long. The V gene's germline CDR1 is SQVTM and CDR2 ANQGSEA. The CDR3 bases are TGCAGCGTTGGGACTCACCGGGTTGAGCAGTACTTC. Translation: CSVGTHRVEQYF.

The chain couples TRBV4-3 to TRBJ2-7; weak D call: TRBD1 (6 bases). Germline V gene lookup returns CDR1 LGHNA and CDR2 YSLEER. CDR3 length: 15 amino acids. The ends were cut back, 2 bases at V and 0 bases at J, with 11 bases in the middle. The CDR3 here is CASSQYDRSSYEQYF. The CDR3 DNA is TGCGCCAGCAGCCAATACGACAGGAGCTCCTACGAGCAGTACTTC.

This rearrangement joins TRBV28 to TRBJ2-3; 12 bases map to TRBD2. From germline, CDR1 is MDHEN and CDR2 SYDVKM. Unmatched junction bases numbered 12, after V lost 1 base and J lost 4 bases. The CDR3 is 19 residues long. The CDR3 reads CASSLLDGSSGRAPDTQYF. In nucleotides, the CDR3 is TGTGCCAGCAGTTTATTGGACGGATCTAGCGGGAGGGCTCCAGATACGCAGTATTTT.

This clone was picked up one time. The chain links TRBV30 to TRBJ1-2; D is perhaps TRBD1 (6 bases). V was trimmed by 5 bases and J by 4 bases, leaving 14 bases between them. CDR1 GTSNPN and CDR2 SVGIG come from the germline V gene (reference sequence). This CDR3 has 13 amino acids. Here the CDR3 DNA reads TGTGCCTGGTCAACAGGGAGCCCCTATGGCTACACCTTC. Its translation: CAWSTGSPYGYTF.

The chain is built from TRBV11-3 and TRBJ2-2; TRBD1 is a possible D gene (6 bases). Germline V lookup: CDR1 SGHNT, CDR2 YENEEA. V lost 4 bases to trimming and J lost 1 base, with 13 bases between them. This CDR3 is 16 amino acids long. The CDR3: CASSSPTGQNTGELFF. Written as DNA, the CDR3 is TGTGCCAGCAGCTCCCCGACGGGACAGAACACCGGGGAGCTGTTTTTT.

The gene calls are TRBV19 and TRBJ1-5; TRBD1 matches 10 bases. Germline V gives CDR1 LNHDA, CDR2 SQIVND (reference sequence). V trimming: 10 bases; J trimming: 0 bases; junction bases outside the gene matches: 6. This CDR3 has 15 amino acids. The CDR3 region is CATTGGLYSNQPQHF. The DNA of the CDR3 is TGTGCCACGACAGGGGGCCTATATAGCAATCAGCCCCAGCATTTT.

This rearrangement joins TRBV15 to TRBJ2-7; D may be TRBD1 (6 bases). The germline V gene has CDR1 LNHNV and CDR2 YYDKDF (reference sequence). V gave up 4 bases and J gave up 9 bases, with 22 bases separating them. CDR3 length: 15 amino acids. CDR3 region: CATSTLGDTLGGQYF. CDR3 sequence (DNA): TGTGCCACCAGCACCCTGGGGGACACCTTGGGTGGGCAGTACTTC.

The chain couples TRBV25-1 to TRBJ2-7, with 7 bases lining up with TRBD1. CDR3 length: 13 amino acids. The germline gives CDR1 MGHDK, CDR2 SYGVNS. Trimming took 5 bases from V and 3 from J; bases not matched to a gene: 4. The CDR3 here is CASSRGGLYEQYF. CDR3 nucleotides: TGTGCCAGCAGTAGAGGGGGCCTCTACGAGCAGTACTTC.